This T cell receptor beta chain emerged from a study of siplizumab effects on memory and regulatory T cells (dated by TCRdb to the late 2010s). Context from the whole study: The study looked at the effect of siplizumab, an anti-CD2 antibody, on alloreactive T-cell subsets in allogeneic mixed lymphocyte reactions made from human PBMCs.

The CDR3 covers 14 residues, taking in both the cysteine and the phenylalanine. The sequence is cut down to CDR3 DNA, 42 bases in frame from base 1. V is cut by 0 bases and J by 2 bases, and the space between the germline ends is 7 bases. Reading the germline V gene gives CDR1 SGHDT and CDR2 YYEEEE. Points the paper makes about the study in general: Because sequences at frequencies below about 10^-5 were poorly captured, only a minor fraction of alloreactive clones could be mapped back to unstimulated subsets. The cumulative frequency of alloreactive sequences traceable to unstimulated CD4+ memory T cells was significantly reduced by siplizumab. The suppressive function of proliferating Tregs from siplizumab cultures was not functionally confirmed. Among mappable alloreactive CD4+ clones, an average Treg-derived fraction of over 60% was observed with siplizumab, compared with roughly 25% in control reactions. Roughly 75-96% of proliferating CD4+ or CD8+ clones could not be assigned a naive or memory phenotype. Compared with memory T cells, unstimulated naive T cells appeared more diverse, and naive cells seemed to make a substantial contribution to the alloresponse.

Points on this clone: Its cognate antigen has yet to be identified. The sample holds no much larger clone one base away, and base qualities are not on file.

Sorted unstimulated T cells and proliferating T cells recovered from mixed lymphocyte reactions underwent TCRbeta CDR3 sequencing. Fresh whole blood from 9 to 10 HLA-typed healthy donors served as the source for isolating PBMCs. To map where alloreactive clones came from, CD4+ regulatory T cells in the unstimulated state were FACS-sorted. The library was generated by the immunoSEQ multiplex PCR assay. The deep sequencing platform assayed roughly 10^5 TCR templates per sample. Genomic DNA extracted from sorted T cells was used for TCRbeta CDR3 sequencing. In the authors' own workflow: The R programming language was used for the clonal analysis of the TCRbeta CDR3 data. Alloreactive CD4+ and CD8+ clones were identified by comparing unstimulated samples to CFSE-low samples taken after the reaction. Alloreactive CD4+ clones were assigned to regulatory or non-regulatory origin by matching sequences to sorted unstimulated Treg and non-Treg repertoires. TCRdb mirrors the immuneACCESS table, restricted to in-frame sequences. Some clones are absent from its copies; in checked studies, under half trace to an unresolved V gene, and the reason for the others is unknown. That table is the source of V, J and clone size, and D and trimming were worked out from the DNA. The sample contains 80,000 to 130,000 clones, around 95% of them found a single time. Of the sample, under 0.7% is held by the ten largest clones.

The sequence came from a human donor in good health. The chain was built from TRBV5-6 and TRBJ2-3; no confident D gene assignment can be made. The material sequenced was Tregs sorted from blood. This receptor carries the CDR3 CASSLVSFTDTQYF. The bases read TGTGCCAGCAGCTTGGTTTCATTCACAGATACGCAGTATTTT.